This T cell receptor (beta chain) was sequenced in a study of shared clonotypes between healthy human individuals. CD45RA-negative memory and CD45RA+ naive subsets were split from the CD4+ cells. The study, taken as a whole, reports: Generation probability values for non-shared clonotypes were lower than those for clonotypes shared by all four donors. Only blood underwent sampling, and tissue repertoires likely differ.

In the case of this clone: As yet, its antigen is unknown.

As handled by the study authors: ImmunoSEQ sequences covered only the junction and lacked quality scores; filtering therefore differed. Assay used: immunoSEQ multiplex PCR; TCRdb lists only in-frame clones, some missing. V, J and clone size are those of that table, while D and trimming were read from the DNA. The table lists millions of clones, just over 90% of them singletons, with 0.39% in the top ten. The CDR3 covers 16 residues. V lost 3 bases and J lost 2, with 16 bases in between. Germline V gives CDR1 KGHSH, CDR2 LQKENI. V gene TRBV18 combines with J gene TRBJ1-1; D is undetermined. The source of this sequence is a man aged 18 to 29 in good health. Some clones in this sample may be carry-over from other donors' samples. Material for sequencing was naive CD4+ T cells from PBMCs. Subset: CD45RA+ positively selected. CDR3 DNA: TGTGCCAGCTCACCCACCAGGACTGAAGCTAACACTGAAGCTTTCTTT. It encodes CASSPTRTEANTEAFF.